This T cell receptor (beta chain) stems from a study of shared clonotypes between healthy human individuals. Method: immunoSEQ multiplex PCR; TCRdb's copy keeps in-frame clones and lacks some. Seen here are 750,000 to 1,000,000 clones, around 92% observed once, and the top ten hold around 24%. V gave up 2 bases and J gave up 7 bases, with 17 bases separating them. Germline V lookup: CDR1 PRHDT, CDR2 FYEKMQ (reference sequence). There are 16 residues in the CDR3. Naive CD8 cells, CD45RO-negative and positively selected for CCR7, excluded terminally differentiated effector memory CD45RA+ cells. Source material: naive CD8+ T cells sorted from blood. This chain links TRBV13 with TRBJ1-4, with a tentative D call TRBD1 (5 bases). The sequence derives from a man aged 25 to 45 in good health. CDR3 in amino acids: CASSLFTGGSSEKLFF. CDR3 coding DNA: TGTGCCAGCAGCTTATTTACGGGGGGTAGTAGTGAAAAACTGTTTTTT.